The rows below give T cell receptor beta chains drawn from one sample of a study of blood T cell repertoires in COVID-19. Method: immunoSEQ multiplex PCR; TCRdb's copy keeps in-frame clones and lacks some. The sample lists 150,000 to 200,000 clones; 87% were seen once. The sample was peripheral blood. The receptor source for this set is a young man with active or convalescent COVID-19. Both conserved end residues are part of each CDR3. The D gene is left open where the match is weak.

DNA	CDR3	D	V	J
TGTGCCAGTAGTATAGAGGTGGGGGCGAAGAGGAATTCACCCCTCCACTTT	CASSIEVGAKRNSPLHF	-	TRBV19	TRBJ1-6
TGTGCCAGCAGCTTAGTCCGCCCGGCTAGCGTTGCCAATGAGCAGTTCTTC	CASSLVRPASVANEQFF	-	TRBV7-2	TRBJ2-1
TGTGCCAGCAGCCAAGGTAGGGCAGGGGGCTACTATGGCTACACCTTC	CASSQGRAGGYYGYTF	TRBD1	TRBV3-1/TRBV3-2	TRBJ1-2
TGTGCCATCCTCCTACAGGGATTGGGCGGCTACACCTTC	CAILLQGLGGYTF	-	TRBV28	TRBJ1-2
TGTGCCAGCTCATCACTTCCAACTAGGGGGGGCACTGAAGCTTTCTTT	CASSSLPTRGGTEAFF	-	TRBV18	TRBJ1-1
TGTGCCAGCAGCCAAGTACTAGCGGGGGGAAATGAGCAGTTCTTC	CASSQVLAGGNEQFF	TRBD2	TRBV3-1/TRBV3-2	TRBJ2-1
TGTGCCAGCAGTGTACCCCGGACAGGGTCGGGCTACACCTTC	CASSVPRTGSGYTF	TRBD1	TRBV28	TRBJ1-2
TGTGCCATCAGTGCGTCGACAGGGGCGGGCACTGAAGCTTTCTTT	CAISASTGAGTEAFF	TRBD1	TRBV10-3	TRBJ1-1
TGTGCCAGCAGCTCGCCCCCTCCAGAAAACTATGGCTACACCTTC	CASSSPPPENYGYTF	-	TRBV7-9	TRBJ1-2
TGTGCCAGCAGCTCCCCGGACCGGGGAGATCAGCCCCAGCATTTT	CASSSPDRGDQPQHF	-	TRBV7-2	TRBJ1-5